The 6 T cell receptor beta chains below were found in one sample sequenced in a study of metastatic and nonmetastatic thyroid tumors. Every patient was untreated before thyroid surgery. TCRdb re-clonotyped the PCR reads through MiXCR. The profile shows 27,000 or so clones, 15% to 20% of them singletons. Material for sequencing was blood. The receptors come from a male donor with papillary thyroid cancer or a benign thyroid nodule (not recorded which). Some clones in this sample may be carry-over from other donors' samples.

This clone was seen a few times. This may be a read error: a much more frequent sequence differs by one nucleotide. CDR3 loop: CASSDRADPNEQFF. The CDR3 DNA follows: TGTGCCAGCAGTGATAGGGCAGATCCCAATGAGCAGTTCTTC. V and J are TRBV6-1 and TRBJ2-1; D remains unclear. Germline CDR1 is MNHNS and CDR2 is SASEGT. CDR3 size: 14 residues. V lost 3 bases, J lost 6 bases, and 12 bases lay in between.

The chain carries TRBV2 and TRBJ2-3; no firm D call. Germline values: CDR1 SNHLY, CDR2 FYNNEI. The V end lost 5 bases, the J end lost 2 bases, and 11 bases lay between the germline ends. This CDR3 is 14 amino acids long. For the CDR3, the DNA is TGTGCCAGCAGTCCGACGAGGATCACAGATACGCAGTATTTT. Translated: CASSPTRITDTQYF.

This clone is termed medium-sized (0.01 to 0.1%). As DNA, the CDR3 is TGTGCCAGCAGAGACAGTAGCGGGAGAATCCACGAGCAGTACTTC. Translating gives CASRDSSGRIHEQYF. The V gene is TRBV6-1, the J gene TRBJ2-7, with TRBD2 matching 9 bases. The germline CDR1 and CDR2 sequences are MNHNS and SASEGT. The junction had 11 bases not matched to a gene; V was cut back by 6 bases and J by 5 bases. The CDR3 has 15 residues.

In this sample, this clone turned up many times. The V gene is TRBV28, the J gene TRBJ2-5; 8 bases line up with TRBD1. V trimming: 4 bases; J trimming: 2 bases; junction bases outside the gene matches: 3. In germline, CDR1 is MDHEN, CDR2 SYDVKM. CDR3 length: 14 residues. The CDR3 protein is CASSSTGEQETQYF. For the CDR3, the DNA is TGTGCCAGCAGTTCGACAGGGGAACAAGAGACCCAGTACTTC.

Ten or more counts support this clone. V usage is TRBV7-6 and J usage is TRBJ1-2, with TRBD1 identical over 8 bases. The CDR3 totals 14 residues. Germline CDR1 SGHVS, CDR2 FNYEAQ. Losses at the gene ends were 1 base for V and 2 bases for J; bases not matched to a gene: 0. The CDR3 sequence: CASSLGTGNYGYTF. The CDR3 bases are TGTGCCAGCAGCTTAGGGACAGGGAACTATGGCTACACCTTC.

The table lists this clone with a few counts. This may stem from a read error, because a much larger clone lies one nucleotide away. The V call is TRBV29-1, the J call TRBJ2-2, with D uncertain. The CDR3 spans 12 residues. Germline V gene sequence: CDR1 SQVTM, CDR2 ANQGSEA. The V end lost 4 bases, the J end lost 8 bases, and 11 bases lay between the germline ends. The CDR3 loop is CSVGVEWGELFF. CDR3 DNA: TGCAGCGTTGGGGTGGAGTGGGGGGAGCTGTTTTTT.